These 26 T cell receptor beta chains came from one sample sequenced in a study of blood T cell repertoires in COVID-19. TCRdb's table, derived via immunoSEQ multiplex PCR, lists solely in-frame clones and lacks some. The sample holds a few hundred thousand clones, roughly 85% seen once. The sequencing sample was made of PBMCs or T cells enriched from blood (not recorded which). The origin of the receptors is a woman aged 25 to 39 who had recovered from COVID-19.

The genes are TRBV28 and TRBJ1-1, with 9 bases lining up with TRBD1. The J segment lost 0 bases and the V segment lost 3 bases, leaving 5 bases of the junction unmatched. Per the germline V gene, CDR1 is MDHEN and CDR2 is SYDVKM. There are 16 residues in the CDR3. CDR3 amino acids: CASSFATGGLNTEAFF. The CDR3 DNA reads TGTGCCAGCAGTTTCGCCACAGGGGGCCTGAACACTGAAGCTTTCTTT.

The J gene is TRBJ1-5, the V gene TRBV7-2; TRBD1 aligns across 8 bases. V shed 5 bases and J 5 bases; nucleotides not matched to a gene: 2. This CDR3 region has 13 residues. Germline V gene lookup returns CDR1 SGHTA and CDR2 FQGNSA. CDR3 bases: TGTGCCAGCAGCCTGGACAGGGATCAGCCCCAGCATTTT. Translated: CASSLDRDQPQHF.

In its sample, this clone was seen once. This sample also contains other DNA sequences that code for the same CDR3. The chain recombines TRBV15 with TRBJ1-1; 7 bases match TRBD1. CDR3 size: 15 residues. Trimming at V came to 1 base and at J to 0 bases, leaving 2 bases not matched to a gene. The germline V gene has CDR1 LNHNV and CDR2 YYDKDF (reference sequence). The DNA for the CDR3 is TGTGCCACCAGCAGAGGAGGGACAGTGAACACTGAAGCTTTCTTT. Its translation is CATSRGGTVNTEAFF.

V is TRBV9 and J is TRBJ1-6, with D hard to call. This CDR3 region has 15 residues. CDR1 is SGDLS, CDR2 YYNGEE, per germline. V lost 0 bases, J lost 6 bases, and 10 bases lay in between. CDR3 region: CASSVGSGGNSPLHF. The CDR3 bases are TGTGCCAGCAGCGTAGGTTCAGGAGGTAATTCACCCCTCCACTTT.

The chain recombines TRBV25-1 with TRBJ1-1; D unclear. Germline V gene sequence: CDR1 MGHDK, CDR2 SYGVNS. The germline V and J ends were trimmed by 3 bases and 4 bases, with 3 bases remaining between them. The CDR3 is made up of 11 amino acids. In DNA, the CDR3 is TGTGCCAGCAGTGACGTCACTGAAGCTTTCTTT. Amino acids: CASSDVTEAFF.

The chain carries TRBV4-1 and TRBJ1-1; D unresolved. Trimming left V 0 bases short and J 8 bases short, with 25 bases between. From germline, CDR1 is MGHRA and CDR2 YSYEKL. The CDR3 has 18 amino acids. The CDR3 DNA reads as TGCGCCAGCAGCCAAGATCCTAGAGGGCAGGCGGGGATGTTCGAAGCTTTCTTT. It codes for CASSQDPRGQAGMFEAFF.

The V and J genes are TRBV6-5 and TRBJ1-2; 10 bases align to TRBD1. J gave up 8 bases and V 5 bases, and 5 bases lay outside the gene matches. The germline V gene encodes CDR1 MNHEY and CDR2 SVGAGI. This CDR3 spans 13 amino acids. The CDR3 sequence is CASSTTGGQGYTF. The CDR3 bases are TGTGCCAGCAGTACGACAGGGGGCCAAGGCTACACCTTC.

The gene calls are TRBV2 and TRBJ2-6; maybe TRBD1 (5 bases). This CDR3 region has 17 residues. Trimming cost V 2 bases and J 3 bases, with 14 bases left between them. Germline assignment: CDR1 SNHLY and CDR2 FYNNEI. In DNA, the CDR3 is TGTGCCAGCAGTGAAATCAGGGCGCTCTTTGGGGCCAACGTCCTGACTTTC. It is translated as CASSEIRALFGANVLTF.

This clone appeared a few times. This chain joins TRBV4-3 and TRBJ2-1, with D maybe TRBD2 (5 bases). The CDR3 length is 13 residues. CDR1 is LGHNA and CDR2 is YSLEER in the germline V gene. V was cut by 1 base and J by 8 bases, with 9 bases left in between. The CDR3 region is CASSQGLAYEQFF. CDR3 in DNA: TGCGCCAGCAGCCAAGGGCTAGCCTATGAGCAGTTCTTC.

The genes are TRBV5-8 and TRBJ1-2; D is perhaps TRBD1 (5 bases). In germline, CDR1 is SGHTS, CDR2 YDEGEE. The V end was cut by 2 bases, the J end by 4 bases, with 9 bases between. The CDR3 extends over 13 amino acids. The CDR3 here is CASSFGAIYGYTF. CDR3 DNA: TGTGCCAGCAGCTTTGGGGCTATCTATGGCTACACCTTC.

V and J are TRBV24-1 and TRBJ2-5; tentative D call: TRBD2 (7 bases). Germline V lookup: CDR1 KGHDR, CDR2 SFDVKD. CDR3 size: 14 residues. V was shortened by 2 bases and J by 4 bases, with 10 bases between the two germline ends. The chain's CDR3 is CATSDWAGAETQYF. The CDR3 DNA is TGTGCCACCAGTGATTGGGCGGGGGCAGAGACCCAGTACTTC.

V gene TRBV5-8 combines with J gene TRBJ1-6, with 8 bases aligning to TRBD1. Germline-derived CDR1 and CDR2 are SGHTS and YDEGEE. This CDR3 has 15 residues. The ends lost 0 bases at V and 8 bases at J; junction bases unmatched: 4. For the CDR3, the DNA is TGTGCCAGCAGCTTGGAGACAGGGGTCCATTCACCCCTCCACTTT. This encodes CASSLETGVHSPLHF.

The CDR3 loop is CASSRGQGNNSPLHF. In nucleotides, the CDR3 is TGTGCCAGCTCGCGCGGACAGGGGAATAATTCACCCCTCCACTTT. This chain uses TRBV18 with TRBJ1-6, with TRBD1 identical over 9 bases. This CDR3 has 15 residues. Germline V gives CDR1 KGHSH, CDR2 LQKENI. Trimming took 6 bases from V and 5 from J; bases not matched to a gene: 5.

The CDR3 here is CAIGGQGGGYTF. For the CDR3, the DNA is TGTGCCATCGGGGGACAGGGTGGTGGCTACACCTTC. The rearrangement joins TRBV10-3 to TRBJ1-2; 9 bases fit TRBD1. Germline V gene sequence: CDR1 ENHRY, CDR2 SYGVKD. This CDR3 spans 12 amino acids. J was trimmed by 7 bases and V by 8 bases; bases with no gene match: 5.

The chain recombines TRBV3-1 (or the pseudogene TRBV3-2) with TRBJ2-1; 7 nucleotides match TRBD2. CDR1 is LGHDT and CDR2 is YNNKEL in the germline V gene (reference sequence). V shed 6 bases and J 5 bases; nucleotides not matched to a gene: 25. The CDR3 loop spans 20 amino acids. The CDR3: CASSHWGGDPVRGVNNEQFF. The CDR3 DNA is TGTGCCAGCAGTCACTGGGGGGGGGACCCCGTTAGGGGCGTAAACAATGAGCAGTTCTTC.

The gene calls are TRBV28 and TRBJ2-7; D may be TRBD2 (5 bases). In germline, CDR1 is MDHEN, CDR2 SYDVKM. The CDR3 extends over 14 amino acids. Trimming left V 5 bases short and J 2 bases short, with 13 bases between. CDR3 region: CASSTTGLAYEQYF. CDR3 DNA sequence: TGTGCCAGCAGTACTACGGGGTTGGCCTACGAGCAGTACTTC.

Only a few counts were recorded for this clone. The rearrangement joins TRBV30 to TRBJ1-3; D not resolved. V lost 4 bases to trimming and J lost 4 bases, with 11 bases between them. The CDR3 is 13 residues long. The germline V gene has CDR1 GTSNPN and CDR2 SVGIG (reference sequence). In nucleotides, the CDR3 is TGTGCCTGGACTGAAACTGTGGGAAACACCATATATTTT. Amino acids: CAWTETVGNTIYF.

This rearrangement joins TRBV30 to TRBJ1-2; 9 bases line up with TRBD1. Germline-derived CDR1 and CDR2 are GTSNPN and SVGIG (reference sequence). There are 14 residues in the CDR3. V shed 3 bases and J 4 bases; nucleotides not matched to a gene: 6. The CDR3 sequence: CAWSQGQGSYGYTF. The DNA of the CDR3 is TGTGCCTGGAGCCAAGGACAGGGGAGCTATGGCTACACCTTC.

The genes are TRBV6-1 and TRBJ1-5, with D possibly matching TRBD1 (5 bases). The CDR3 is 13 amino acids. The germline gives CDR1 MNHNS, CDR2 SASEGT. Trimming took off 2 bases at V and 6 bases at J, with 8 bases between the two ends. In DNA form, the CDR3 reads TGTGCCAGCAGTGAAAAGGGGCTTCAGCCCCAGCATTTT. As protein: CASSEKGLQPQHF.

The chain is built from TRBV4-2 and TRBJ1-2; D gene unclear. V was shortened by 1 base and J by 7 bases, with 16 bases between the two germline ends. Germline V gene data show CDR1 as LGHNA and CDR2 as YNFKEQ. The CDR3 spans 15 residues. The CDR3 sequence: CASSQGSLESGGYTF. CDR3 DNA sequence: TGTGCCAGCAGCCAAGGGTCTTTAGAAAGCGGTGGCTACACCTTC.

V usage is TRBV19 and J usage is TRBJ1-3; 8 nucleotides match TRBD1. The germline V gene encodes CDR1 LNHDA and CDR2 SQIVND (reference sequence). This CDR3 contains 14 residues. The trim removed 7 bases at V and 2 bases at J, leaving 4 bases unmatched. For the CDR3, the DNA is TGTGCCAGTATTCTCAGGGGGCCTGGAAACACCATATATTTT. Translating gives CASILRGPGNTIYF.

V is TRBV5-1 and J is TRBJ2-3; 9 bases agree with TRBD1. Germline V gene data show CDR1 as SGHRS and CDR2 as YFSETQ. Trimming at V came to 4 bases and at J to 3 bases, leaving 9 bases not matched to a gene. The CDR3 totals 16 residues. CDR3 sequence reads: CASSPRTGVVTDTQYF. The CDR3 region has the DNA TGCGCCAGCAGCCCCCGGACAGGGGTTGTGACAGATACGCAGTATTTT. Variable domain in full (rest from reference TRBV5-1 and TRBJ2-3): KAGVTQTPRYLIKTRGQQVTLSCSPISGHRSVSWYQQTPGQGLQFLFEYFSETQRNKGNFPGRFSGRQFSNSRSEMNVSTLELGDSALYLCASSPRTGVVTDTQYFGPGTRLTVL.

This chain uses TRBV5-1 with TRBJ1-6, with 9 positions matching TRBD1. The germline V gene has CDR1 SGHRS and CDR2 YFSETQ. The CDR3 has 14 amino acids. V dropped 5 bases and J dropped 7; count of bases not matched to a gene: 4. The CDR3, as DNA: TGCGCCAGCAGGCGGACAGGGGAGAATTCACCCCTCCACTTT. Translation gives CASRRTGENSPLHF.

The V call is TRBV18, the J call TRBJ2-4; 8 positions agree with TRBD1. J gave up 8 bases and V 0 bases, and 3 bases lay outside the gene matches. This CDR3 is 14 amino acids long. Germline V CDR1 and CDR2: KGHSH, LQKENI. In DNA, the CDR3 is TGTGCCAGCTCACCACCTCAGGGGGCATACATTCAGTACTTC. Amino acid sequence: CASSPPQGAYIQYF.

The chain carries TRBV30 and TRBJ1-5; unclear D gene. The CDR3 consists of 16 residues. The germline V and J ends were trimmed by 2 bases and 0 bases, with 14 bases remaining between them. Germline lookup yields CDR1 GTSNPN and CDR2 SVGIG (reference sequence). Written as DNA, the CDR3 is TGTGCCTGGAGTCGGGGAAAAGCCTATAGCAATCAGCCCCAGCATTTT. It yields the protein CAWSRGKAYSNQPQHF.

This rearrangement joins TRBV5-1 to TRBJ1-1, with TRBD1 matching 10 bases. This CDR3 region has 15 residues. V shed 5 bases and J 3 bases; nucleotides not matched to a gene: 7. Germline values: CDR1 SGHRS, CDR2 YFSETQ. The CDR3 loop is CASRPRDRGDTEAFF. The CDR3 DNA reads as TGCGCCAGCAGGCCCCGGGACAGGGGTGACACTGAAGCTTTCTTT. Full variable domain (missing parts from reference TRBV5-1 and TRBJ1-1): KAGVTQTPRYLIKTRGQQVTLSCSPISGHRSVSWYQQTPGQGLQFLFEYFSETQRNKGNFPGRFSGRQFSNSRSEMNVSTLELGDSALYLCASRPRDRGDTEAFFGQGTRLTVV.